The 10 T cell receptor beta chains below all came from one sample that was sequenced in a study of shared clonotypes between healthy human individuals. Produced via immunoSEQ multiplex PCR; TCRdb's table is partial and in-frame only. The table has around 990,000 clones, 77% seen once. The sequenced sample was memory CD4+ T cells from PBMCs. The subset: CD45RA-negative fraction. All receptors come from a man aged 18 to 29 in good health. Some clones in this sample may be carry-over from other donors' samples.

At least ten counts were recorded for this clone. The chain recombines TRBV28 with TRBJ2-7, with 9 bases aligning to TRBD2. V shed 5 bases, J shed 3 bases, and the junction held 8 bases outside the gene matches. CDR1 and CDR2 from the germline V gene are MDHEN and SYDVKM. The CDR3 has 15 amino acids. The CDR3 DNA reads as TGTGCCAGCAGTCCGAGCGGGAGGACCTACTACGAGCAGTACTTC. This translates into CASSPSGRTYYEQYF.

The rearrangement uses TRBV27 and TRBJ1-2; D remains ambiguous. CDR1 and CDR2 (germline): MNHEY, SMNVEV (reference sequence). The CDR3 consists of 13 residues. With 7 bases removed from V and 4 bases from J, the gap between germline ends came to 13 bases. Here the CDR3 reads CASTLLGFYGYTF. The CDR3 nucleotides are TGTGCCAGCACCTTACTGGGATTCTATGGCTACACCTTC.

The rearrangement links TRBV28 to TRBJ2-1; D ambiguous. The CDR3 extends over 14 amino acids. CDR1 is MDHEN and CDR2 is SYDVKM in the germline V gene. Trimming removed 7 bases from V and 5 bases from J, with 15 bases in between. This chain's CDR3 is CASTAHFAHNEQFF. The CDR3 nucleotides read TGTGCCAGCACCGCACACTTTGCCCACAATGAGCAGTTCTTC.

The genes are TRBV30 and TRBJ2-7; unclear D gene. The CDR3 runs 10 residues. V lost 2 bases, J lost 6 bases, and 5 bases lay in between. The germline CDR1 and CDR2 sequences are GTSNPN and SVGIG (reference sequence). CDR3 bases: TGTGCCTGGAGTCGCAGCGAGCAGTACTTC. Amino acid sequence: CAWSRSEQYF.

The chain has TRBV28 and TRBJ1-2; TRBD1 might be the D (5 bases). The CDR3 sequence is 13 residues long. V gave up 8 bases and J gave up 1 base, with 11 bases separating them. CDR1 and CDR2 (germline): MDHEN, SYDVKM. The CDR3 loop is CASYRDFNYGYTF. The DNA for the CDR3 is TGTGCCAGCTACCGGGACTTTAACTATGGCTACACCTTC.

The V gene is TRBV4-1, the J gene TRBJ2-3; D possibly corresponds to TRBD2 (6 bases). V lost 3 bases, J lost 0 bases, and 13 bases lay in between. The CDR3 totals 16 residues. CDR1 and CDR2 (germline): MGHRA, YSYEKL. In DNA form, the CDR3 reads TGCGCCAGCAGCCAGCGTTCGGGACTCAGCACAGATACGCAGTATTTT. This sequence encodes CASSQRSGLSTDTQYF.

This clone was observed once. This rearrangement joins TRBV14 to TRBJ2-7; the D is unclear. The CDR3 extends over 14 amino acids. Germline V gene sequence: CDR1 SGHDN, CDR2 FVKESK. Deletions cut 1 base from V and 3 bases from J, with 10 bases between. The CDR3 DNA sequence: TGTGCCAGCAGCCAAGCAGGATCTCTCTACGAGCAGTACTTC. Its protein is CASSQAGSLYEQYF.

The chain combines TRBV4-2 with TRBJ2-1; D tentatively reads TRBD1 or TRBD2 (5 bases each). V lost 2 bases and J 0 bases, leaving 11 bases between the germline ends. Germline CDR1 and CDR2: LGHNA and YNFKEQ. There are 16 residues in the CDR3. The CDR3 is CASSQSGASSYNEQFF. The CDR3 DNA reads as TGTGCCAGCAGCCAATCCGGGGCAAGCTCCTACAATGAGCAGTTCTTC.

The table lists this clone with a few counts. The chain combines TRBV7-2 with TRBJ1-2; unclear D gene. There are 14 residues in the CDR3. V lost 5 bases, J lost 2 bases, and 12 bases lay in between. The V gene's germline CDR1 is SGHTA and CDR2 FQGNSA. Written as DNA, the CDR3 is TGTGCCAGCAGCCCAGCGGTGGGGAACTATGGCTACACCTTC. Protein product: CASSPAVGNYGYTF.

This clone was seen once. The genes are TRBV10-3 and TRBJ1-5; possible D gene TRBD1, 5 bases. Germline V CDR1 and CDR2: ENHRY, SYGVKD. V was pared by 10 bases and J by 4 bases, with 14 bases between. The CDR3 is 13 amino acids. CDR3 in amino acids: CASSSTENQPQHF. CDR3 DNA sequence: TGTGCCAGCAGCTCGACAGAGAATCAGCCCCAGCATTTT.